This T cell receptor beta chain was recovered during a study of blood T cell repertoires in COVID-19. Those enrolled, adults aged roughly 18 to 89 years, came from around 24 US areas. V lost 3 bases and J lost 2, with 14 bases in between. The CDR3 contains 16 residues. Germline assignment: CDR1 MNHEY and CDR2 SMNVEV (reference sequence). Profiling relied on immunoSEQ multiplex PCR, and the TCRdb table lists in-frame clones only, not all of them. Of more than 200,000 clones listed, roughly 90% are singletons. This chain connects TRBV27 to TRBJ2-1; D possibly corresponds to TRBD2 (6 bases). The sequencing sample was made of PBMCs or T cells enriched from blood (not recorded which). The TCR comes from a woman in her twenties or thirties with acute COVID-19. The CDR3 DNA sequence: TGTGCCAGCAGTTTGAGGAGCGGGCGGACCTACAATGAGCAGTTCTTC. Translation gives CASSLRSGRTYNEQFF.